The 19 T cell receptor beta chains in this list originate from one sample, sequenced in a study of blood T cell repertoires in COVID-19. The data were produced by immunoSEQ multiplex PCR, yet TCRdb's version contains in-frame clones alone and is incomplete. The table includes 150,000 to 200,000 clones, 85% detected once. Sequencing was carried out using peripheral blood. Every receptor here comes from a human donor with acute or convalescent COVID-19. The donor label of this sample is uncertain.

This clone has only one observation. The chain links TRBV6-5 to TRBJ2-3, with D perhaps TRBD1 (5 bases). V was shortened by 6 bases and J by 2 bases, with 12 bases between the two germline ends. Germline-derived CDR1 and CDR2 are MNHEY and SVGAGI. The CDR3 extends over 14 amino acids. The CDR3 sequence is CASSPPGNTDTQYF. In nucleotides, the CDR3 is TGTGCCAGCAGCCCCCCAGGGAACACAGATACGCAGTATTTT.

In this sample, this clone turned up a few times. V and J are TRBV29-1 and TRBJ1-3, with D hard to call. The CDR3 has 16 residues. Germline CDR1 is SQVTM and CDR2 is ANQGSEA. The V end was cut by 6 bases, the J end by 0 bases, with 18 bases between. The CDR3 nucleotides read TGCAGCGTGGTGAACTTTACAGACGCCTCTGGAAACACCATATATTTT. It yields the protein CSVVNFTDASGNTIYF.

The chain links TRBV7-2 to TRBJ2-2; D might be TRBD2 (5 bases). V was trimmed by 1 base and J by 6 bases, leaving 21 bases between them. The length of the CDR3 is 18 residues. The germline gives CDR1 SGHTA, CDR2 FQGNSA. CDR3 residues: CASSLESRGASGSGELFF. CDR3 DNA sequence: TGTGCCAGCAGCTTAGAGAGCCGGGGAGCGTCTGGGTCCGGGGAGCTGTTTTTT.

This chain connects TRBV9 to TRBJ1-1, with D unclear. The V gene lost 0 bases and the J gene lost 5 bases, with 17 bases spanning the gap. Germline CDR1 is SGDLS and CDR2 is YYNGEE. The CDR3 length is 16 residues. This CDR3 is CASSVASRATGTEAFF. The CDR3, as DNA: TGTGCCAGCAGCGTAGCGTCGCGGGCAACCGGAACTGAAGCTTTCTTT.

The chain joins TRBV29-1 to TRBJ1-1, with D maybe TRBD1 (5 bases). Deletions cut 5 bases from V and 8 bases from J, with 18 bases between. Germline-derived CDR1 and CDR2 are SQVTM and ANQGSEA. The CDR3 runs 13 residues. The CDR3 nucleotides read TGCAGCGTTACAAGGTCAGGGAGCGGGGAAGCTTTCTTT. Translated: CSVTRSGSGEAFF.

The rearrangement uses TRBV5-1 and TRBJ2-1; D is possibly TRBD2 (7 bases). This CDR3 has 16 amino acids. Trimming left V 4 bases short and J 6 bases short, with 20 bases between. Per germline, CDR1 SGHRS and CDR2 YFSETQ. CDR3 in amino acids: CASSVFPGEGGNEQFF. The CDR3 region has the DNA TGCGCCAGCAGCGTATTCCCAGGGGAGGGGGGCAATGAGCAGTTCTTC.

V is TRBV10-3 and J is TRBJ2-7, with D maybe TRBD1 (5 bases). From germline, CDR1 is ENHRY and CDR2 SYGVKD. V was cut by 2 bases and J by 9 bases, with 11 bases left in between. CDR3 size: 12 residues. CDR3 DNA: TGTGCCATCAGTGAGGCGCAGGGTGGGCAGTACTTC. Translation gives CAISEAQGGQYF.

This clone was counted between two and nine times. V usage is TRBV2 and J usage is TRBJ2-5; tentatively, D is TRBD2 (6 bases). This CDR3 is 12 amino acids long. Germline CDR1 and CDR2: SNHLY and FYNNEI. Trimming removed 11 bases from V and 3 bases from J, with 13 bases in between. The CDR3 DNA is TGTGCCGGCGGGACGGCTGAAGAGACCCAGTACTTC. This translates into CAGGTAEETQYF.

This clone was detected once. The chain combines TRBV2 with TRBJ1-6, with TRBD1 matching over 7 bases. Germline CDR1 reads SNHLY; CDR2 reads FYNNEI. V was clipped by 3 bases and J by 10 bases; unmatched bases: 9. The CDR3 covers 15 residues. CDR3 bases: TGTGCCAGCAGTGATCAGGGGGGAATAGGCTCACCCCTCCACTTT. Its translation: CASSDQGGIGSPLHF.

The chain recombines TRBV7-6 with TRBJ2-2, with a weak D call TRBD2 (5 bases). V lost 2 bases to trimming and J lost 5 bases, with 12 bases between them. The CDR3 is 15 amino acids. Per the germline V gene, CDR1 is SGHVS and CDR2 is FNYEAQ. DNA of the CDR3: TGTGCCAGCAGCTTAAAGCCACGGGGAACCGGGGAGCTGTTTTTT. Its protein product is CASSLKPRGTGELFF.

This clone turned up a few times. The rearrangement links TRBV7-8 to TRBJ1-1; 8 nucleotides align to TRBD1. CDR1 and CDR2 from the germline V gene are SGHVS and FQNEAQ. The ends lost 1 base at V and 5 bases at J; junction bases unmatched: 0. The CDR3 runs 13 residues. CDR3 sequence reads: CASSLGTGTEAFF. In nucleotides, the CDR3 is TGTGCCAGCAGCTTAGGGACAGGGACTGAAGCTTTCTTT.

The chain employs TRBV11-2 and TRBJ2-1; 11 bases are a match to TRBD2. The germline V gene encodes CDR1 SGHAT and CDR2 FQNNGV. The J segment lost 7 bases and the V segment lost 3 bases, leaving 5 bases of the junction unmatched. This CDR3 comprises 15 residues. As DNA, the CDR3 is TGTGCCAGCAGCTTCCTAGCGGGGGGTCGGAATGAGCAGTTCTTC. The encoded protein is CASSFLAGGRNEQFF.

This clone was recorded a few times. This CDR3 is CASSLVQGMNTEAFF. The CDR3 DNA sequence: TGTGCCAGCAGCTTGGTACAGGGCATGAACACTGAAGCTTTCTTT. The chain couples TRBV5-4 to TRBJ1-1; D might be TRBD1 (6 bases). The CDR3 length is 15 residues. The ends were cut back, 0 bases at V and 0 bases at J, with 9 bases in the middle. Germline V CDR1 and CDR2: SGHNT, YYREEE (reference sequence). Supplemented by reference TRBV5-4 and TRBJ1-1, the full variable domain reads ETGVTQSPTHLIKTRGQQVTLRCSSQSGHNTVSWYQQALGQGPQFIFQYYREEENGRGNFPPRFSGLQFPNYSSELNVNALELDDSALYLCASSLVQGMNTEAFFGQGTRLTVV.

This clone was found a few times. The V gene is TRBV9, the J gene TRBJ2-3, with D perhaps TRBD2 (7 bases). Deletions cut 0 bases from V and 8 bases from J, with 16 bases between. Germline V lookup: CDR1 SGDLS, CDR2 YYNGEE. CDR3 length: 15 residues. The CDR3, as DNA: TGTGCCAGCAGCGTAGAGCTGGGGAGGGGGGCTACGCAGTATTTT. The encoded protein is CASSVELGRGATQYF.

For the CDR3, the DNA is TGTGCCAGTAGTCACAGGGGGCGCGGGTTTAGCAATCAGCCCCAGCATTTT. This gives the protein CASSHRGRGFSNQPQHF. The chain couples TRBV19 to TRBJ1-5; 9 bases are shared with TRBD1. CDR1 is LNHDA, CDR2 SQIVND, per germline (reference sequence). J gave up 0 bases and V 5 bases, and 8 bases lay outside the gene matches. The length of the CDR3 is 17 residues.

The rearrangement uses TRBV2 and TRBJ1-1, with D possibly being TRBD1 (6 bases). Germline V gene lookup returns CDR1 SNHLY and CDR2 FYNNEI. The CDR3 is made up of 15 amino acids. V dropped 7 bases and J dropped 5 bases, with 20 bases sitting between them. CDR3 loop: CASTQGRGYGTEAFF. The CDR3 coding sequence is TGTGCCAGCACCCAAGGGAGGGGGTATGGAACTGAAGCTTTCTTT.

The CDR3 coding sequence is TGTGCCACAATCTCCTACGAGCAGTACTTC. Translating it yields CATISYEQYF. The rearrangement links TRBV6-5 to TRBJ2-7; the D is unclear. The CDR3 has 10 residues. Germline-derived CDR1 and CDR2 are MNHEY and SVGAGI. The V end lost 10 bases, the J end lost 0 bases, and 4 bases lay between the germline ends.

The rearrangement links TRBV3-1 (or the pseudogene TRBV3-2) to TRBJ1-2, with D possibly being TRBD1 (6 bases). V was pared by 2 bases and J by 5 bases, with 15 bases between. The CDR3 sequence is 15 residues long. CDR1 is LGHDT and CDR2 is YNNKEL in the germline V gene (reference sequence). The CDR3 bases are TGTGCCAGCAGCCAACTCCTCCGGGGGGCGTATGGCTACACCTTC. Amino acids: CASSQLLRGAYGYTF.

The chain combines TRBV3-1 (or the pseudogene TRBV3-2) with TRBJ2-3, with 10 bases lining up with TRBD2. V was clipped by 3 bases and J by 1 base; unmatched bases: 1. Germline V gene lookup returns CDR1 LGHDT and CDR2 YNNKEL (reference sequence). There are 15 residues in the CDR3. The CDR3 DNA reads TGTGCCAGCAGCCATACTAGCGGGGGCACAGATACGCAGTATTTT. Translating gives CASSHTSGGTDTQYF.